This T cell receptor (beta chain) is from a study of cytomegalovirus exposure and HLA in healthy donors. Overall study findings and caveats: Among TCR sequences, most were rare, though some public TCRs appeared in many donors. The authors enumerated some 170 TCR beta chains as linked to cytomegalovirus.

TCRdb's table, derived via immunoSEQ multiplex PCR, lists solely in-frame clones and lacks some. The sample yields some 43,000 clones, 80% to 95% seen once. A remark on this clone: As yet, its antigen is unknown.

CDR1 SNHLY and CDR2 FYNNEI come from the germline V gene. The V and J ends lost 10 bases and 4 bases respectively, with 17 bases between them. The CDR3 runs to 14 residues. Sequenced: PBMCs. The clonotype comes from a young man in good health and CMV-seronegative. This sequence joins TRBV2 and TRBJ1-3; D is ambiguous. The CDR3 bases are TGTGCCACCGGCCCCTGGTCCGGGGGAAACACCATATATTTT. Translation: CATGPWSGGNTIYF.